This T cell receptor (beta chain) was recorded in a study of neurological immune-mediated disorders. This clonotype was counted ten times or more. This CDR3 has 12 residues. V lost 5 bases, J lost 1 base, and 2 bases lay in between. The germline V gene has CDR1 MNHEY and CDR2 SMNVEV (reference sequence). TCRdb re-called the 5' RACE reads with MiXCR, one entry per CDR3 protein. Of over 45,000 distinct CDR3 sequences in the sample, 3% to 3.5% are singletons; the top ten hold 5.5% to 6.5%. Sequencing used PBMCs. This sequence joins TRBV27 and TRBJ2-2; D is ambiguous. This TCR derives from a man in his forties or fifties with multiple sclerosis. The CDR3 region has the DNA TGTGCCAGCAGTAAGAACACCGGGGAGCTGTTTTTT. It encodes CASSKNTGELFF.